The 19 T cell receptor beta chains below all came from one sample that was sequenced in a study of T cell changes during pregnancy in multiple sclerosis. The assay was immunoSEQ multiplex PCR, and TCRdb's table has in-frame clones only and misses some. The sample consists of fewer than 85,000 clones, nearly 95% of them appearing once. Sequences were derived from peripheral blood, sampled in the second trimester of pregnancy. All receptors come from a female donor with multiple sclerosis, enrolled in a pregnancy study.

The chain employs TRBV4-1 and TRBJ2-1; 8 bases are shared with TRBD2. This CDR3 spans 17 amino acids. V was pared by 2 bases and J by 8 bases, with 14 bases of the junction left unmatched. Germline CDR1 and CDR2: MGHRA and YSYEKL. The chain's CDR3 is CASSQPKRGASGYEQFF. In DNA form, the CDR3 reads TGCGCCAGCAGCCAACCGAAACGGGGAGCTAGCGGGTATGAGCAGTTCTTC.

This chain links TRBV5-5 with TRBJ2-7; TRBD1 aligns across 11 bases. Germline CDR1 and CDR2: SGHKS and YYEKEE (reference sequence). J gave up 2 bases and V 2 bases, and 3 bases lay outside the gene matches. The length of the CDR3 is 15 residues. CDR3 sequence: CASSFWGQGAYEQYF. CDR3 DNA sequence: TGTGCCAGCAGCTTTTGGGGACAGGGGGCCTACGAGCAGTACTTC.

The rearrangement uses TRBV5-1 and TRBJ2-7; a possible D gene is TRBD1 (6 bases). The CDR3 totals 16 residues. The germline V and J ends were trimmed by 0 bases and 0 bases, with 13 bases remaining between them. Germline V gene sequence: CDR1 SGHRS, CDR2 YFSETQ. CDR3 sequence (DNA): TGCGCCAGCAGCTTGGATTGGCAGGGGCTCTCCTACGAGCAGTACTTC. Protein sequence: CASSLDWQGLSYEQYF. Full variable domain (remainder filled in from reference TRBV5-1 and TRBJ2-7): KAGVTQTPRYLIKTRGQQVTLSCSPISGHRSVSWYQQTPGQGLQFLFEYFSETQRNKGNFPGRFSGRQFSNSRSEMNVSTLELGDSALYLCASSLDWQGLSYEQYFGPGTRLTVT.

The rearrangement uses TRBV11-2 and TRBJ2-1; TRBD2 aligns across 8 bases. CDR3 length equals 17 residues. The V segment lost 4 bases and the J segment 7 bases; nucleotides outside the gene matches: 15. Germline V lookup: CDR1 SGHAT, CDR2 FQNNGV. This CDR3 reads CASSWGKGLAGGNEQFF. CDR3 DNA: TGTGCCAGCAGCTGGGGAAAAGGGCTAGCGGGCGGTAATGAGCAGTTCTTC. The full variable domain, its missing parts supplied by reference TRBV11-2 and TRBJ2-1, is EAGVAQSPRYKIIEKRQSVAFWCNPISGHATLYWYQQILGQGPKLLIQFQNNGVVDDSQLPKDRFSAERLKGVDSTLKIQPAKLEDSAVYLCASSWGKGLAGGNEQFFGPGTRLTVL.

This chain connects TRBV5-1 to TRBJ2-1; 10 bases align to TRBD2. The germline V gene has CDR1 SGHRS and CDR2 YFSETQ. The CDR3 sequence is 15 residues long. V was clipped by 0 bases and J by 9 bases; unmatched bases: 6. In DNA form, the CDR3 reads TGCGCCAGCAGCTTGGTGCTAGCGGGGGATGGTGAGCAGTTCTTC. Translation gives CASSLVLAGDGEQFF. The entire variable domain, with the rest obtained from reference TRBV5-1 and TRBJ2-1, is as follows: KAGVTQTPRYLIKTRGQQVTLSCSPISGHRSVSWYQQTPGQGLQFLFEYFSETQRNKGNFPGRFSGRQFSNSRSEMNVSTLELGDSALYLCASSLVLAGDGEQFFGPGTRLTVL.

V is TRBV11-2 and J is TRBJ1-2, with 7 bases fitting TRBD1. The CDR3 is 14 amino acids. CDR1 is SGHAT, CDR2 FQNNGV, per germline. Unmatched junction bases numbered 5, after V lost 3 bases and J lost 4 bases. CDR3 in amino acids: CASSLAGGSYGYTF. The DNA of the CDR3 is TGTGCCAGCAGCTTGGCAGGGGGTAGCTATGGCTACACCTTC. Full variable domain (missing parts from reference TRBV11-2 and TRBJ1-2): EAGVAQSPRYKIIEKRQSVAFWCNPISGHATLYWYQQILGQGPKLLIQFQNNGVVDDSQLPKDRFSAERLKGVDSTLKIQPAKLEDSAVYLCASSLAGGSYGYTFGSGTRLTVV.

The V call is TRBV19, the J call TRBJ1-1, with a tentative D call TRBD1 (5 bases). V lost 6 bases and J lost 4, with 15 bases in between. The germline V gene encodes CDR1 LNHDA and CDR2 SQIVND (reference sequence). The CDR3 sequence is 14 residues long. In DNA, the CDR3 is TGTGCCAGTAGCCGAGCGGGGGGGTCCACTGAAGCTTTCTTT. Residues: CASSRAGGSTEAFF.

This chain links TRBV7-3 with TRBJ2-5; D remains unclear. The CDR3 spans 12 residues. The germline V gene encodes CDR1 SGHTA and CDR2 FQGTGA. V was cut by 4 bases and J by 6 bases, with 9 bases left in between. CDR3 nucleotides: TGTGCCAGCAGCTCTCTTGAGAAGACCCAGTACTTC. Its translation is CASSSLEKTQYF. The entire variable domain, with the rest obtained from reference TRBV7-3 and TRBJ2-5, is as follows: GAGVSQTPSNKVTEKGKYVELRCDPISGHTALYWYRQSLGQGPEFLIYFQGTGAADDSGLPNDRFFAVRPEGSVSTLKIQRTERGDSAVYLCASSSLEKTQYFGPGTRLLVL.

The CDR3 DNA reads as TGCGCCAGCAGCTTAAGGTGGCAGGGTCTGGTCAATGAGCAGTTCTTC. Amino acid sequence: CASSLRWQGLVNEQFF. The V call is TRBV5-1, the J call TRBJ2-1; weak D call: TRBD1 (5 bases). The CDR3 totals 16 residues. Trimming removed 2 bases at V and 6 bases at J, with 18 bases between. Germline CDR1 is SGHRS and CDR2 is YFSETQ.

The J gene is TRBJ2-7, the V gene TRBV10-3; no clear D. The CDR3 loop spans 13 amino acids. CDR1 is ENHRY, CDR2 SYGVKD, per germline. Trimming left V 10 bases short and J 5 bases short, with 18 bases between. CDR3 in DNA: TGTGCCACCCGACGCACCCTAGACCACGAGCAGTACTTC. This codes for CATRRTLDHEQYF.

The rearrangement links TRBV19 to TRBJ2-2; perhaps TRBD1 as D (7 bases). The CDR3 is made up of 13 amino acids. Trimming stripped 6 bases from V and 6 bases from J, with 11 bases between. The germline CDR1 and CDR2 sequences are LNHDA and SQIVND (reference sequence). CDR3 sequence reads: CASSPRGAGELFF. The CDR3 DNA sequence: TGTGCCAGTAGCCCCAGGGGGGCCGGGGAGCTGTTTTTT. The entire variable domain, with the rest obtained from reference TRBV19 and TRBJ2-2, is as follows: DGGITQSPKYLFRKEGQNVTLSCEQNLNHDAMYWYRQDPGQGLRLIYYSQIVNDFQKGDIAEGYSVSREKKESFPLTVTSAQKNPTAFYLCASSPRGAGELFFGEGSRLTVL.

The rearrangement joins TRBV5-4 to TRBJ2-2, with D maybe TRBD1 (6 bases). The V and J ends lost 4 bases and 0 bases respectively, with 10 bases between them. The CDR3 extends over 15 amino acids. Germline V CDR1 and CDR2: SGHNT, YYREEE (reference sequence). The CDR3 nucleotides are TGTGCCAGCAGCCCCTCAGGGGCGAACACCGGGGAGCTGTTTTTT. It encodes CASSPSGANTGELFF.

V gene TRBV7-9 combines with J gene TRBJ2-3; 8 positions agree with TRBD2. J gave up 2 bases and V 5 bases, and 3 bases lay outside the gene matches. Germline CDR1 and CDR2: SEHNR and FQNEAQ (reference sequence). The CDR3 length is 14 residues. CDR3 nucleotide sequence: TGTGCCAGCAGCCATAGCGGGAACACAGATACGCAGTATTTT. This gives the protein CASSHSGNTDTQYF.

In its sample, this clone was seen a few times. The rearrangement joins TRBV4-3 to TRBJ2-7, with 10 bases matching TRBD1. This CDR3 has 14 amino acids. Per germline, CDR1 LGHNA and CDR2 YSLEER. The V gene end was trimmed by 4 bases and the J gene end by 3 bases; junction bases not matched to a gene: 3. CDR3 bases: TGCGCCAGCAGCCCCAGGACAGGGGGCTACGAGCAGTACTTC. Its translation is CASSPRTGGYEQYF.

V usage is TRBV13 and J usage is TRBJ2-7, with TRBD2 identical over 14 bases. From germline, CDR1 is PRHDT and CDR2 FYEKMQ (reference sequence). V dropped 4 bases and J dropped 4; count of bases not matched to a gene: 9. This CDR3 contains 17 residues. The CDR3 loop reads CASSSGLAGAIEYEQYF. The CDR3 DNA is TGTGCCAGCAGCTCGGGACTAGCGGGGGCTATAGAGTACGAGCAGTACTTC.

The V gene is TRBV27, the J gene TRBJ2-3; 9 bases are shared with TRBD2. CDR1 and CDR2 from the germline V gene are MNHEY and SMNVEV (reference sequence). This CDR3 comprises 14 residues. V lost 2 bases to trimming and J lost 4 bases; unmatched junction nucleotides: 1. The CDR3 loop reads CASSLIAGADTQYF. CDR3 nucleotide sequence: TGTGCCAGCAGTTTAATAGCGGGAGCAGATACGCAGTATTTT.

V is TRBV7-9 and J is TRBJ1-4; 8 nucleotides align to TRBD1. V lost 5 bases to trimming and J lost 3 bases; unmatched junction nucleotides: 8. This CDR3 contains 16 residues. Looked up from germline, CDR1 is SEHNR and CDR2 is FQNEAQ (reference sequence). The CDR3: CASSTTDRAANEKLFF. The CDR3 DNA reads as TGTGCCAGCAGCACCACGGACAGGGCGGCTAATGAAAAACTGTTTTTT. The full variable domain, its missing parts supplied by reference TRBV7-9 and TRBJ1-4, is DTGVSQNPRHKITKRGQNVTFRCDPISEHNRLYWYRQTLGQGPEFLTYFQNEAQLEKSRLLSDRFSAERPKGSFSTLEIQRTEQGDSAMYLCASSTTDRAANEKLFFGSGTQLSVL.

The rearrangement uses TRBV5-4 and TRBJ2-7; TRBD1 agrees at 10 bases. In germline, CDR1 is SGHNT, CDR2 YYREEE (reference sequence). The CDR3 covers 14 residues. V dropped 6 bases and J dropped 4; count of bases not matched to a gene: 7. CDR3 in DNA: TGTGCCAGCATACCGGGACAGGGGCCTTACGAGCAGTACTTC. This sequence encodes CASIPGQGPYEQYF.

The J gene is TRBJ1-1, the V gene TRBV5-5; the D is unclear. The CDR3 extends over 15 amino acids. Germline V gene sequence: CDR1 SGHKS, CDR2 YYEKEE (reference sequence). V was trimmed by 4 bases and J by 1 base, leaving 14 bases between them. The CDR3 DNA is TGTGCCAGCAGCCCCAGAACCGAACCGAACACTGAAGCTTTCTTT. Translation: CASSPRTEPNTEAFF.